Listed here are 3 T cell receptor beta chains from one sample, sequenced in a study of cytotoxic CD8 clonotypes in ibrutinib-treated CLL (dated by TCRdb to the early 2020s). The library was built by means of the immunoSEQ multiplex PCR assay. TCRdb stores this immuneACCESS table with in-frame sequences only. Part of the clones is absent; in the studies checked, under half of the shortfall reflects unresolved V genes, and no reason is known for the rest. This sample comprises 300,000 to 350,000 clones, roughly 80% of them detected only once. The ten largest account for 6.5% to 8.5% of the sample. The sequences come from PBMCs, collected before ibrutinib treatment. The receptors derive from a human donor with chronic lymphocytic leukemia.

The chain has TRBV6-4 and TRBJ1-2, with a possible D match to TRBD1 (5 bases). The CDR3 runs 14 residues. The V gene lost 2 bases and the J gene lost 4 bases, with 11 bases spanning the gap. Germline assignment: CDR1 MRHNA and CDR2 SNTAGT. This chain's CDR3 is CASSDGLGAYGYTF. The CDR3 DNA sequence: TGTGCCAGCAGTGACGGTTTAGGGGCCTATGGCTACACCTTC.

The rearrangement links TRBV7-9 to TRBJ2-5; unclear D gene. The CDR3 has 15 amino acids. Germline V gene lookup returns CDR1 SEHNR and CDR2 FQNEAQ (reference sequence). V dropped 5 bases and J dropped 4 bases, with 17 bases sitting between them. The CDR3 sequence is CASSPQSSWRETQYF. The CDR3 coding sequence is TGTGCCAGCAGCCCGCAGAGTAGCTGGAGAGAGACCCAGTACTTC.

The J gene is TRBJ2-1, the V gene TRBV29-1; 9 bases line up with TRBD1. This CDR3 contains 14 residues. V lost 3 bases to trimming and J lost 2 bases; unmatched junction nucleotides: 2. Germline V gene data show CDR1 as SQVTM and CDR2 as ANQGSEA. The CDR3 DNA sequence: TGCAGCGTTGACGGGACAGGGACCTACAATGAGCAGTTCTTC. It yields the protein CSVDGTGTYNEQFF.